These T cell receptor beta chains were read from a single sample in a study of preoperative IRX-2 immunotherapy in early breast cancer. The repertoire was sequenced with immunoSEQ multiplex PCR; TCRdb's copy has only in-frame clones and lacks some. The sample lists roughly 34,000 clones, roughly 89% occurring once. The sequencing used tumor tissue, collected after IRX-2 immunotherapy. These TCRs come from a human donor with breast cancer. Both conserved end residues are part of each CDR3. A D gene is named only where the DNA matches it firmly. Size tells how often a clone was seen (once, few, many) or the class of an expanded clone, and some rows leave it out.

D: TRBD1; V: TRBV6-8; size: -; J: TRBJ1-5; DNA: TGTGCCAGCAGACTGGGACAGGTAAATCAGCCCCAGCATTTT; CDR3: CASRLGQVNQPQHF
D: TRBD1; V: TRBV18; size: -; J: TRBJ1-3; DNA: TGTGCCAGCTACCCGGACAGGGAAGGTGGAAACACCATATATTTT; CDR3: CASYPDREGGNTIYF
D: -; V: TRBV23-1; size: -; J: TRBJ2-2; DNA: TGCGCCAGCAGTCGCGAAATGCGGGTTGACACCGGGGAGCTGTTTTTT; CDR3: CASSREMRVDTGELFF
D: -; V: TRBV18; size: once; J: TRBJ1-3; DNA: TGTGCCAGCTCACCACCGTTACAGACCGACTCTGGAAACACCATATATTTT; CDR3: CASSPPLQTDSGNTIYF
D: -; V: TRBV6-8; size: once; J: TRBJ2-2; DNA: TGTGCCAGCAGTGTAACGGGGGTCTCCGGGGAGCTGTTTTTT; CDR3: CASSVTGVSGELFF
D: -; V: TRBV14; size: -; J: TRBJ2-1; DNA: TGTGCCAGCAGCCAAGACCTAGCTAGGGGGCAGTTCTTC; CDR3: CASSQDLARGQFF
D: TRBD1; V: TRBV11-3; size: -; J: TRBJ2-3; DNA: TGTGCCAGCAGCCCAGGGACAGGTCGGACTAGCACAGATACGCAGTATTTT; CDR3: CASSPGTGRTSTDTQYF
D: -; V: TRBV11-3; size: -; J: TRBJ1-1; DNA: TGTGCCAGCAGCCCGGAGCAGGGGACGGGGAACACTGAAGCTTTCTTT; CDR3: CASSPEQGTGNTEAFF
D: TRBD1; V: TRBV7-7; size: few; J: TRBJ1-2; DNA: TGTGCCAGCAGCGCCGACAGGGGATATAACTATGGCTACACCTTC; CDR3: CASSADRGYNYGYTF
D: -; V: TRBV1; size: -; J: TRBJ1-2; DNA: TGCGCCAGCAGCCAAGAGACAGGGACAGGGTGGGACTATGGCTACACCTTC; CDR3: CASSQETGTGWDYGYTF
D: -; V: TRBV18; size: -; J: TRBJ1-1; DNA: TGTGCCAGCTCTGGGGAGGCGTGGACTGAAGCTTTCTTT; CDR3: CASSGEAWTEAFF
D: -; V: TRBV5-1; size: -; J: TRBJ1-3; DNA: TGCGCCAGCAGAAAGGATCTTCCAAACTCTGGAAACACCATATATTTT; CDR3: CASRKDLPNSGNTIYF
D: TRBD2; V: TRBV6-8; size: once; J: TRBJ2-3; DNA: TGTGCCAGAAGCACACGGCTAGCGGGAGGATGTTATACGCAGTATTTT; CDR3: CARSTRLAGGCYTQYF
D: -; V: TRBV30; size: -; J: TRBJ1-4; DNA: TGTGCCTGGAGTCCCTTCCTTGAACAGGTGGTAGAACAAGAAAAACTGTTTTTT; CDR3: CAWSPFLEQVVEQEKLFF
D: -; V: TRBV7-1; size: few; J: TRBJ2-2; DNA: TGTGCCAGCAGCCGATCCGGACTGAACACCGGGGAGCTGTTTTTT; CDR3: CASSRSGLNTGELFF
D: TRBD1; V: TRBV18; size: -; J: TRBJ2-6; DNA: TGTGCCAGCTCACCTAGAGGGACAGGGGGCTTCTCTGGGGCCAACGTCCTGACTTTC; CDR3: CASSPRGTGGFSGANVLTF
D: -; V: TRBV5-1; size: -; J: TRBJ1-6; DNA: TGCGCCAGCAGCTTCGTGAGTCAGAATAATTCACCCCTCCACTTT; CDR3: CASSFVSQNNSPLHF
D: -; V: TRBV19; size: -; J: TRBJ1-1; DNA: TGTGCCAGTAGTATGTGGGGAATGAACACTGAAGCTTTCTTT; CDR3: CASSMWGMNTEAFF
D: -; V: TRBV6-8; size: -; J: TRBJ1-3; DNA: TGTGCCAGCAGTCGTAGCTCCTCTGGAAACACCATATATTTT; CDR3: CASSRSSSGNTIYF
D: -; V: TRBV11-3; size: -; J: TRBJ1-2; DNA: TGTGCCAGCAGCTCGTCGGGCCAGGCAGCTAACTATGGCTACACCTTC; CDR3: CASSSSGQAANYGYTF
D: TRBD1; V: TRBV7-6; size: -; J: TRBJ2-3; DNA: TGTGCCAGCAGCACCGGACAGGAGCGCACAGATACGCAGTATTTT; CDR3: CASSTGQERTDTQYF
D: -; V: TRBV18; size: -; J: TRBJ2-3; DNA: TGTGCCAGCTCACCACCGGGATCGTACACAGATACGCAGTATTTT; CDR3: CASSPPGSYTDTQYF
D: -; V: TRBV5-1; size: once; J: TRBJ2-3; DNA: TGCGCCAGCAGCTTAGCACCTGAGCCCACAGATACGCAGTATTTT; CDR3: CASSLAPEPTDTQYF
D: -; V: TRBV6-8; size: -; J: TRBJ1-6; DNA: TGTGCCAGCAGTGGAGGCAGGGCAAGTAATTCACCCCTCCACTTT; CDR3: CASSGGRASNSPLHF
D: TRBD1; V: TRBV6-8; size: -; J: TRBJ1-1; DNA: TGTGCCAGCAGTTACGTCCAGGGGGTATCGAACACTGAAGCTTTCTTT; CDR3: CASSYVQGVSNTEAFF
D: -; V: TRBV14; size: -; J: TRBJ1-1; DNA: TGTGCCAGCAGCCTGTTGACTGTGGGCACTGAAGCTTTCTTT; CDR3: CASSLLTVGTEAFF
D: -; V: TRBV7-1; size: -; J: TRBJ1-2; DNA: TGTGCCAGCAGCTTAACTGGGCCACTGGACTATGGCTACACCTTC; CDR3: CASSLTGPLDYGYTF
D: TRBD1; V: TRBV5-1; size: -; J: TRBJ1-4; DNA: TGCGCCAGCAGCCCCCGGACAGGGTTAACCGAAAAACTGTTTTTT; CDR3: CASSPRTGLTEKLFF
D: -; V: TRBV6-1; size: -; J: TRBJ1-4; DNA: TGTGCCAGCAGTGAAGATGGGGGTACTAATGAAAAACTGTTTTTT; CDR3: CASSEDGGTNEKLFF